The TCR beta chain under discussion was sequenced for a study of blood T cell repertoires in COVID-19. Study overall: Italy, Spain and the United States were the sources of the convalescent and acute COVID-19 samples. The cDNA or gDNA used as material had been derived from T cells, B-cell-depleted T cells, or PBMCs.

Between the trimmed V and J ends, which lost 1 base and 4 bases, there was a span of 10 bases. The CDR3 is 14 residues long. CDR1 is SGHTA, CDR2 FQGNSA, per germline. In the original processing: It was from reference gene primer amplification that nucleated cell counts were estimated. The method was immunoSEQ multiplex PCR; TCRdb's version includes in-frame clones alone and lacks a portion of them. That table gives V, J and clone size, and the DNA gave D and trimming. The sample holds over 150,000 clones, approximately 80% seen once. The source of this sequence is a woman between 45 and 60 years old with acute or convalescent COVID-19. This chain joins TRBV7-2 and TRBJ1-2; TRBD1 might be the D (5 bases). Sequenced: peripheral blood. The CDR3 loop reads CASSLEGHGYGYTF. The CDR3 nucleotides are TGTGCCAGCAGCTTAGAGGGGCACGGCTATGGCTACACCTTC. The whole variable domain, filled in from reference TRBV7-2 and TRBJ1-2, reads GAGVSQSPSNKVTEKGKDVELRCDPISGHTALYWYRQSLGQGLEFLIYFQGNSAPDKSGLPSDRFSAERTGGSVSTLTIQRTQQEDSAVYLCASSLEGHGYGYTFGSGTRLTVV.